This TCR beta chain is from a study of blood T cells in healthy people across ages. Study-level points and caveats: Long-lived and aged donors differed, with more naive CD4+ cells and higher diversity in the long-lived. PBMCs were not sorted, which prevented a conclusive comparison of naive versus antigen-experienced cells. Unknown donor CMV status possibly confounded expanded clonotype changes.

The people who gave samples were healthy Caucasians from Russia, aged 6 to 90. In its sample, this clonotype was seen a few times. Its antigen remains unknown. Using a J-beta primer mix together with a sample-barcoded 5' primer, a second PCR was run for 7 to 11 cycles. TCRdb re-derived calls from the 5' RACE reads in MiXCR, one entry per CDR3 protein. Here the sample spans 800,000 or so distinct CDR3 sequences, about half being singletons. CDR3 size: 15 residues. Germline V CDR1 and CDR2: SGHKS, YYEKEE (reference sequence). V was cut by 0 bases and J by 5 bases, with 15 bases left in between. J is TRBJ2-7 and V is TRBV5-5; D perhaps matches TRBD1 (5 bases). Material for sequencing was blood. This TCR came from a man older than 75 in good health. The CDR3 sequence is CASSLGGQGLNEQYF. The CDR3 nucleotides read TGTGCCAGCAGCTTGGGAGGTCAGGGTCTGAACGAGCAGTACTTC.